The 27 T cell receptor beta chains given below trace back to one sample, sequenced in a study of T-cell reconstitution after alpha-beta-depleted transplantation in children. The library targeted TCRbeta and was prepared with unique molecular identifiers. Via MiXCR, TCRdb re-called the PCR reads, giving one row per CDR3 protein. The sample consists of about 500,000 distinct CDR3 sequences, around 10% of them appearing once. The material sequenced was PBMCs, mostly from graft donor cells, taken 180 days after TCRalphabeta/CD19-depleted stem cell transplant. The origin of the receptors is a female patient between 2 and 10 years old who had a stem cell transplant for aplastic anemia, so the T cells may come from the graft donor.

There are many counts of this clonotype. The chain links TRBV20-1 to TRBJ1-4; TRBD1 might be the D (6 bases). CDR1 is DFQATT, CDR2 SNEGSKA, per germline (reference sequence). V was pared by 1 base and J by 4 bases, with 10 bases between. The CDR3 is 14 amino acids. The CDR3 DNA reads TGCAGTGCTAGAGGAGGGGGTGATAATGAAAAACTGTTTTTT. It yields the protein CSARGGGDNEKLFF.

The CDR3 is CAWSVYGQGTQYF. The CDR3 nucleotides read TGTGCCTGGAGTGTATATGGTCAAGGAACCCAGTACTTC. The V gene is TRBV30, the J gene TRBJ2-5; D is uncertain. V lost 0 bases, J lost 8 bases, and 13 bases lay in between. There are 13 residues in the CDR3. CDR1 is GTSNPN and CDR2 is SVGIG in the germline V gene (reference sequence).

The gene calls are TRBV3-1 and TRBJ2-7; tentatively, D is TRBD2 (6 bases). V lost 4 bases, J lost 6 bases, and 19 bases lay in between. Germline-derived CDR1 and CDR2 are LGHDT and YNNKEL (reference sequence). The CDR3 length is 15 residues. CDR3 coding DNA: TGTGCCAGCAGCCCCCGGATAGCGGACTATCTCGAGCAGTACTTC. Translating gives CASSPRIADYLEQYF.

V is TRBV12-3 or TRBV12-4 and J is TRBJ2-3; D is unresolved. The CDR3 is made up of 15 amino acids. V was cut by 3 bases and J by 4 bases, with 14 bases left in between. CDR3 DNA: TGTGCCAGCAGTTTGGGTACGGATAGAGCAGATACGCAGTATTTT. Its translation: CASSLGTDRADTQYF.

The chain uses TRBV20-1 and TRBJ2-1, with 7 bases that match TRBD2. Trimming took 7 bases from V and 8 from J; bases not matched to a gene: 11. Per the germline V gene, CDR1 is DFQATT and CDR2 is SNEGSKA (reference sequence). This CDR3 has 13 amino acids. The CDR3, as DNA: TGCAGTGACCCTCGGGCGGGGGACGATGAGCAGTTCTTC. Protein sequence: CSDPRAGDDEQFF.

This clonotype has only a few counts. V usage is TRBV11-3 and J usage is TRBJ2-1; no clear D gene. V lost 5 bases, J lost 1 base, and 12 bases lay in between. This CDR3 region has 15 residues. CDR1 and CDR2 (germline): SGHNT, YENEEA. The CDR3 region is CASSPPSRSYNEQFF. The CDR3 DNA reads TGTGCCAGCAGCCCTCCTAGTCGATCCTACAATGAGCAGTTCTTC.

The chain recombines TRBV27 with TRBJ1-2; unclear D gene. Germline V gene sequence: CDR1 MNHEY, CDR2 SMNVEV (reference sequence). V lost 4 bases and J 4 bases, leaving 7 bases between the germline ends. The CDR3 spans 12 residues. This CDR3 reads CASSSGFYGYTF. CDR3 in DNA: TGTGCCAGCAGTTCCGGATTCTATGGCTACACCTTC.

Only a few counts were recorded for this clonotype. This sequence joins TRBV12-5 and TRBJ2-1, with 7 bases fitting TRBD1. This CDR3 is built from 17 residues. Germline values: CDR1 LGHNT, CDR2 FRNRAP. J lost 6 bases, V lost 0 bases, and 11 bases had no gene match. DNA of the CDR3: TGTGCTAGTGGTTTGGTGGGGAAAGAAGACAGGGCCAATGAGCAGTTCTTC. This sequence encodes CASGLVGKEDRANEQFF.

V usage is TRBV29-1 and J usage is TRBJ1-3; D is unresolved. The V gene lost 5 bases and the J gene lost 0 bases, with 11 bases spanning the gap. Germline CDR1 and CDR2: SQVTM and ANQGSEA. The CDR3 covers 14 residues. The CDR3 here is CSVTRYLSGNTIYF. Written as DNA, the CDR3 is TGCAGCGTTACCAGGTATCTCTCTGGAAACACCATATATTTT.

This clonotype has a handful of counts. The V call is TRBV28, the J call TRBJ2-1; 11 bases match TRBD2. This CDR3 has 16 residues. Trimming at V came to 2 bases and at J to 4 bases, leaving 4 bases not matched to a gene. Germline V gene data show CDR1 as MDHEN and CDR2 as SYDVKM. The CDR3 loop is CASSLRGLAVYNEQFF. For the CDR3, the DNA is TGTGCCAGCAGTTTACGGGGACTAGCGGTATACAATGAGCAGTTCTTC.

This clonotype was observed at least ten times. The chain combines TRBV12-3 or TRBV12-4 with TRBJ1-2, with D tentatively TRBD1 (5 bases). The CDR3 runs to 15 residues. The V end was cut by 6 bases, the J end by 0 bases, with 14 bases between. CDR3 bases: TGTGCCAGCAGGCAGTCGGGGGAGGCTAACTATGGCTACACCTTC. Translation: CASRQSGEANYGYTF.

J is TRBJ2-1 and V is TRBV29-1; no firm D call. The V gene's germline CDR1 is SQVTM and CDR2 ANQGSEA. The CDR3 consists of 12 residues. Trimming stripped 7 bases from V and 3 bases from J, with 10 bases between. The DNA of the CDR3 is TGCAGCGAAGCAAGGCTCTACAATGAGCAGTTCTTC. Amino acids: CSEARLYNEQFF.

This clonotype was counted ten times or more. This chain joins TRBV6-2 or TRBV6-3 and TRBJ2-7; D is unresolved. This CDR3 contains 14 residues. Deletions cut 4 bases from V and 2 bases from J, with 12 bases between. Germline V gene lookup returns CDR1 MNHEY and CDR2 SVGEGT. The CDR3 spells CASSSGRPAYEQYF. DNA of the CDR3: TGTGCCAGCAGTTCGGGCAGACCCGCCTACGAGCAGTACTTC.

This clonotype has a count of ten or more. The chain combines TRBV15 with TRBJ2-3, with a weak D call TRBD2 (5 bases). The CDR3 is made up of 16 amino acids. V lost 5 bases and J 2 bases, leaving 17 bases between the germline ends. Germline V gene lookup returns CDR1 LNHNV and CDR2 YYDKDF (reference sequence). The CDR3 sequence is CATSFRLNPNTDTQYF. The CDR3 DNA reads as TGTGCCACCAGCTTCCGACTAAACCCAAACACAGATACGCAGTATTTT.

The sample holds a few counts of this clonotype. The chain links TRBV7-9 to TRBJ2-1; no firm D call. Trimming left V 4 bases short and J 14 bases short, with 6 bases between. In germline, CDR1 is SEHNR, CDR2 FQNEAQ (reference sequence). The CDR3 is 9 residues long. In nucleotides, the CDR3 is TGTGCCAGCAGCTCCCGGGAGTTCTTC. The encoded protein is CASSSREFF.

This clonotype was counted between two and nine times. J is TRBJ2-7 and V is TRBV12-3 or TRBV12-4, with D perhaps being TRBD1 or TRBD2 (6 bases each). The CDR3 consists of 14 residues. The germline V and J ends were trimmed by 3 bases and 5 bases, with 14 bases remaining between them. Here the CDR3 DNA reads TGTGCCAGCAGTTTCGTCGGGGGCCGCCACGAGCAGTACTTC. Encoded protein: CASSFVGGRHEQYF.

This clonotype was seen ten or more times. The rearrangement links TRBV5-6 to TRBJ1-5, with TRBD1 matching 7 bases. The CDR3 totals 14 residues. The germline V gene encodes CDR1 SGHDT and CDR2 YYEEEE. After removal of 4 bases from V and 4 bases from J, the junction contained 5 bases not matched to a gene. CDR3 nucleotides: TGTGCCAGCAGCCGGGACAGTGGGAATCAGCCCCAGCATTTT. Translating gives CASSRDSGNQPQHF.

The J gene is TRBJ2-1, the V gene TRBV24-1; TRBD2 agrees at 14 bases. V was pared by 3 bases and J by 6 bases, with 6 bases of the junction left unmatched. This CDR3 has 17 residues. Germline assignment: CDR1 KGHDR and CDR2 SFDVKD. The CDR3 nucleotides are TGTGCCACCAGTGATAGCGGGACTAGCGGGGGCCTCAATGAGCAGTTCTTC. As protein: CATSDSGTSGGLNEQFF.

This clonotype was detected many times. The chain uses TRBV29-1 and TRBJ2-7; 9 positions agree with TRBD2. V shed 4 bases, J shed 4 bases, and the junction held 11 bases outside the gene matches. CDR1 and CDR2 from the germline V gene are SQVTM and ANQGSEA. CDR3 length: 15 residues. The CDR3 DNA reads TGCAGCGTTGGGCCGGGGCTAGCGGGACCGTACGAGCAGTACTTC. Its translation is CSVGPGLAGPYEQYF.

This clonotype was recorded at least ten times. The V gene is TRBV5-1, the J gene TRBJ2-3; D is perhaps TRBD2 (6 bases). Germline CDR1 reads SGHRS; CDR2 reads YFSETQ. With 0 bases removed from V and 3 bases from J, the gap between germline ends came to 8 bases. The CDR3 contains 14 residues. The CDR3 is CASSLARETDTQYF. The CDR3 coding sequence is TGCGCCAGCAGCTTGGCCCGGGAGACAGATACGCAGTATTTT.

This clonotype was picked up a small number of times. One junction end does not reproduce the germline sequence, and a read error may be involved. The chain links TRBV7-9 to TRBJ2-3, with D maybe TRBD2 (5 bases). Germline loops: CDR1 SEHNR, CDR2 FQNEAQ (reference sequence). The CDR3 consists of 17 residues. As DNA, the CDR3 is TGTGCCAGCAGCCTAGCCGGACGTAGTCTAGCCGCGGATACGCAGTATTTT. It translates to CASSLAGRSLAADTQYF.

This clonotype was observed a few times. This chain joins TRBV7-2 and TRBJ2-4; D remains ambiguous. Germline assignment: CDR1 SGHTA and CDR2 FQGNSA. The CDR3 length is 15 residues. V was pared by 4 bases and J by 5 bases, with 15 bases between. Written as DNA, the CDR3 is TGTGCCAGCAGCTCCCAAGTCCCTAAGGAAAACATTCAGTACTTC. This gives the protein CASSSQVPKENIQYF.

CDR3 sequence reads: CASSQRGGQPQHF. The CDR3 nucleotides read TGTGCCAGCTCACAGAGAGGGGGACAGCCCCAGCATTTT. This chain uses TRBV7-2 with TRBJ1-5; tentatively, D is TRBD1 (6 bases). The germline V gene has CDR1 SGHTA and CDR2 FQGNSA. The CDR3 has 13 amino acids. The V end was cut by 8 bases, the J end by 7 bases, with 15 bases between.

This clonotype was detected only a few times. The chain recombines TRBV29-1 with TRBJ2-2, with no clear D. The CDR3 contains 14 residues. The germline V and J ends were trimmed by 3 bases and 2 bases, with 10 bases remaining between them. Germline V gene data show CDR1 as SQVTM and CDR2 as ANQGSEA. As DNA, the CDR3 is TGCAGCGTTGAGGGCAGCGTAAACACCGGGGAGCTGTTTTTT. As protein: CSVEGSVNTGELFF.

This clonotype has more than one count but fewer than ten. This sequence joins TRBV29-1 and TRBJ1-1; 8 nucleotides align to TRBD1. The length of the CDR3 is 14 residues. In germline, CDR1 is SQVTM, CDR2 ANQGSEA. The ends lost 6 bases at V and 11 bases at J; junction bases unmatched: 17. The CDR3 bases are TGCAGCGTGAACAGTCCCAGGGGGCTTAGGACGGCTTTCTTT. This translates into CSVNSPRGLRTAFF.

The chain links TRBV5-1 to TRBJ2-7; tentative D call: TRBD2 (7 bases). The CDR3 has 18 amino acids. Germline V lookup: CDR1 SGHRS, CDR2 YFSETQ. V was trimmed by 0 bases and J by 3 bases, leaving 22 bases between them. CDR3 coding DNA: TGCGCCAGCAGCTTGGATTTCCTCCTGGGGGGGCCCTACTACGAGCAGTACTTC. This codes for CASSLDFLLGGPYYEQYF.

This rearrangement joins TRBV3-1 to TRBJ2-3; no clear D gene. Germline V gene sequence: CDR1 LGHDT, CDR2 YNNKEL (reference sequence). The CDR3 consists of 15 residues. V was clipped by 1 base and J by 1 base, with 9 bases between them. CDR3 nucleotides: TGTGCCAGCAGCCAAGGGAGCGACCGCACAGATACGCAGTATTTT. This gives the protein CASSQGSDRTDTQYF.